This T cell receptor beta chain was obtained from a study of cytomegalovirus exposure and HLA in healthy donors. Study-level information: A data release that came early held 75 million to 85 million unique TCRs from HLA-typed donors.

Study-level findings and limits: In a later analysis, TCR beta V- and J-gene trimming showed a link to a missense DCLRE1C variant. In an earlier analysis, productive rearrangement rates for most beta V segments clustered near 87% or 30%.

Germline V gene data show CDR1 as LNHDA and CDR2 as SQIVND (reference sequence). V was clipped by 5 bases and J by 2 bases; unmatched bases: 6. This CDR3 has 15 residues. To note about this clone: Its antigen remains unidentified.

Both 60 Vbeta primers and 13 Jbeta primers went into the PCR. The method was immunoSEQ multiplex PCR; TCRdb's version includes in-frame clones alone and lacks a portion of them. The sample records roughly 120,000 clones, 80% to 85% being singletons. This sequence was found in a woman under 40 in good health and CMV-seronegative. J is TRBJ2-3 and V is TRBV19; 8 positions match TRBD1. The sequencing sample was made of PBMCs. CDR3 sequence (DNA): TGTGCCAGTAGTGATGGACAGGGAGTCACAGATACGCAGTATTTT. Its protein product is CASSDGQGVTDTQYF.